This passage covers 10 T cell receptor beta chains from one sample sequenced in a study of cytomegalovirus exposure and HLA in healthy donors. The study ran its PCR with 60 Vbeta and 13 Jbeta primers. TCRdb's copy holds only in-frame clones and misses some; the assay was immunoSEQ multiplex PCR. The table includes just over 150,000 clones, under 85% detected once. Sequencing used PBMCs. Receptors were obtained from a woman between 25 and 40 years old in good health and CMV-seronegative.

This clone was seen a single time. The DNA for the CDR3 is TGTGCCAGCAGATCGACAGTAAACTATGGCTACACCTTC. Protein product: CASRSTVNYGYTF. The rearrangement uses TRBV2 and TRBJ1-2; possible D gene TRBD1, 5 bases. V was pared by 6 bases and J by 2 bases, with 10 bases between. CDR3 length equals 13 residues. Germline-derived CDR1 and CDR2 are SNHLY and FYNNEI.

This clone was picked up one time. The rearrangement uses TRBV19 and TRBJ1-5; the D is unclear. This CDR3 has 14 residues. Germline CDR1 reads LNHDA; CDR2 reads SQIVND (reference sequence). Trimming shortened V by 7 bases and J by 7 bases, and 17 bases separated the two germline ends. CDR3 coding DNA: TGTGCCAGTACCGATAGAGGGTTGGGGCAGCCCCAGCATTTT. Protein product: CASTDRGLGQPQHF.

J is TRBJ1-5 and V is TRBV6-5; maybe TRBD1 (5 bases). The CDR3 is made up of 12 amino acids. Trimming removed 0 bases at V and 11 bases at J, with 8 bases between. In germline, CDR1 is MNHEY, CDR2 SVGAGI. The chain's CDR3 is CASSYSGGAQHF. CDR3 bases: TGTGCCAGCAGTTACTCTGGGGGGGCCCAGCATTTT.

For the CDR3, the DNA is TGTGCCAGCAGCTTAGCGGCTATCGTAGGGACAGGACTGAGGGAGACCCAGTACTTC. Translated, it gives CASSLAAIVGTGLRETQYF. This chain joins TRBV7-9 and TRBJ2-5; TRBD1 matches 8 bases. The length of the CDR3 is 19 residues. Germline assignment: CDR1 SEHNR and CDR2 FQNEAQ (reference sequence). With V trimmed by 0 bases and J by 5 bases, 17 bases remained unmatched.

The V call is TRBV2, the J call TRBJ1-6, with 7 nucleotides matching TRBD1. CDR3 size: 13 residues. Germline V gene data show CDR1 as SNHLY and CDR2 as FYNNEI. Trimming took 8 bases from V and 10 from J; bases not matched to a gene: 8. The DNA for the CDR3 is TGTGCCAGCGCCGGACAGGCTCAGTCACCCCTCCACTTT. This encodes CASAGQAQSPLHF.

The chain links TRBV4-1 to TRBJ2-5; possible D gene TRBD2, 6 bases. The CDR3 sequence is 15 residues long. Germline values: CDR1 MGHRA, CDR2 YSYEKL. Trimming left V 0 bases short and J 4 bases short, with 12 bases between. As DNA, the CDR3 is TGCGCCAGCAGCCAAGAATTGGCGGGACGAGAGACCCAGTACTTC. Residues: CASSQELAGRETQYF.

The J gene is TRBJ1-1, the V gene TRBV5-5; TRBD1 matches at 7 bases. Trimming at V came to 0 bases and at J to 11 bases, leaving 13 bases not matched to a gene. The CDR3 sequence is 15 residues long. Germline V CDR1 and CDR2: SGHKS, YYEKEE (reference sequence). The CDR3 DNA follows: TGTGCCAGCAGCTTGGGCGGGACAGTGAACACCCCGGCTTTCTTT. Translated, it gives CASSLGGTVNTPAFF.

This clone turned up a few times. This chain links TRBV2 with TRBJ2-4, with 7 nucleotides matching TRBD2. CDR1 is SNHLY and CDR2 is FYNNEI in the germline V gene. With 2 bases clipped from V and 0 bases from J, the junction kept 7 bases outside the gene matches. This CDR3 contains 17 residues. The CDR3 region is CASSEWEGILAKNIQYF. In DNA form, the CDR3 reads TGTGCCAGCAGTGAATGGGAGGGGATACTAGCCAAAAACATTCAGTACTTC.

This clone was seen a few times. In DNA form, the CDR3 reads TGCGCCAGCAGCCAGGACTGGGAGTCCAACTATGGCTACACCTTC. It yields the protein CASSQDWESNYGYTF. The rearrangement links TRBV5-1 to TRBJ1-2; D unclear. Germline assignment: CDR1 SGHRS and CDR2 YFSETQ. Trimming pared 4 bases from V and 2 bases from J, leaving 15 bases between. The CDR3 is 15 amino acids. Full variable domain (rest looked up from reference TRBV5-1 and TRBJ1-2): KAGVTQTPRYLIKTRGQQVTLSCSPISGHRSVSWYQQTPGQGLQFLFEYFSETQRNKGNFPGRFSGRQFSNSRSEMNVSTLELGDSALYLCASSQDWESNYGYTFGSGTRLTVV.

The genes are TRBV6-5 and TRBJ2-7, with TRBD1 matching 8 bases. The V segment lost 6 bases and the J segment 2 bases; nucleotides outside the gene matches: 6. The CDR3 extends over 14 amino acids. Germline values: CDR1 MNHEY, CDR2 SVGAGI. CDR3 loop: CASRPGQGTYEQYF. The CDR3 coding sequence is TGTGCCAGCAGACCCGGACAGGGCACCTACGAGCAGTACTTC.